This TCR beta chain was observed in a study of spatial heterogeneity in lung cancer. Study-level background: TCR and UMI combinations that were unique each appeared, on average, more than ten times in raw reads.

TCR cDNA molecules were tagged individually, and each one carried a unique molecular identifier. TCRdb reprocessed the 5' RACE reads with MiXCR, giving one entry per CDR3 protein. The sample has tens of thousands of distinct CDR3 sequences; less than 15% are singletons. Time point meaning: sample taken at primary tumor resection. Whole RNA came from tumor, nontumor lung or frozen PBMC and was sequenced without being sorted. A total of around 67 untreated early-stage non-small cell lung cancer patients served as donors. CDR3 length equals 16 residues. With 0 bases clipped from V and 1 base from J, the junction kept 6 bases outside the gene matches. Germline loops: CDR1 SGHNT, CDR2 YYREEE (reference sequence).

The receptor's source is a male donor with early-stage non-small cell lung cancer. The chain has TRBV5-4 and TRBJ1-1; 7 positions match TRBD1. The input for sequencing was PBMCs, taken at surgery. CDR3 nucleotide sequence: TGTGCCAGCAGCTTGGCGCGGGACAGCGGGAACACTGAAGCTTTCTTT. It specifies CASSLARDSGNTEAFF.